This TCR beta chain was identified during a study of T cells in women clearing cervical HPV infection listed by TCRdb under 2018. Study-level background: The cases were under 30 women with histologically confirmed HPV16-related CIN3 or worse, and 2 of these cases were invasive cancers. In the parent cohort, some 10,000 women aged 18 or older were enrolled in Guanacaste, Costa Rica, during about 1992 to 1994 and were followed for seven years. Since HLA typing was available for only a few women, HLA type could not be ruled out as a confounder. For cases, the median interval between lesion detection and blood sampling was around 150 days, with an interquartile range of about 85 to 210 days. Cases and controls were matched on year of sample collection and on age within five years. Blood from cases was drawn at the visit where the lesion was first identified, while blood from controls was drawn once the infection was no longer detected. Five blinded duplicates per group were added as quality controls, giving about 60 samples: some 50 participants and around ten replicates. The exploratory proof-of-principle case-control study was nested within the Guanacaste HPV Natural History Study in Costa Rica and compared TCR repertoires across cervical HPV16 outcomes. The controls were fewer than 30 women whose single incident HPV16 infection cleared within 12 months with no development of precancer or cancer. Median age was about 30 years in cases versus 38 to 45 in controls, and baseline characteristics did not differ significantly.

Concerning this clone: Its antigen target is currently unknown.

The paper's findings and limits, for the study overall: T-cell numbers per sample were unknown, so richness differences could reflect varying T-cell content rather than repertoire biology. TCR repertoire richness was significantly higher in CIN3+ cases than in controls across sequencing depths, while evenness did not differ. Random forest classifiers that combined richness and V gene abundances separated cases from controls with an estimated AUC of around 0.87. Because of the cross-sectional design, the study could not determine whether the associations came before infection or resulted from infection, and neither effector/memory subsets nor HPV-specific T cells were isolated.

TCR beta CDR3 regions were amplified by multiplex PCR using the immunoSEQ assay from an average of 1200 ng genomic DNA per sample. Primer bias was corrected in the assay by using a complete synthetic TCR repertoire to establish an amplification baseline. Amplicons were sequenced on the Illumina platform. The source study handled its data this way. Sequences were error-corrected by clustering with frequency ratios and a modified nearest-neighbor algorithm, then analyzed in the immunoSEQ Analyzer with IMGT gene definitions. TCR richness and evenness were averaged over 20 rarefaction repeats at each rarefaction depth, excluding samples with fewer sequences than the depth. Relative abundances of V, D and J genes were compared between groups using Wilcoxon rank sum tests, with FDR correction applied. In the blinded duplicates, the intraclass correlation was around 96% for TCR richness and averaged about 80% across 60 to 70 gene segments. TCRdb obtained this table from immuneACCESS and retained in-frame rearrangements with V and J assigned. These tables miss some clones; where compared with another copy, unresolved V genes account for less than half of the shortfall, and the remainder is unexplained. V and J calls and clone size are given by that table; D and trimming were obtained from the DNA. Per the sample table, the count is around 39,000 clones. The leading ten clones occupy 3.7% of the sample.

Every participant had a single incident cervical HPV16 infection, and women with prevalent HPV16 infections were excluded. Cervical HPV DNA was detected by MY09/MY11 PCR and genotyped by dot-blot hybridization. Fifteen mL of heparinized blood were centrifuged, and the buffy coat was aliquoted, frozen at -30°C, then stored at -80°C. QIAGEN kits were used to extract genomic DNA from buffy coat specimens. The sequencing input was blood buffy coat. This sequence was found in a woman between 18 and 75 years old with a cervical HPV16 infection that either progressed to CIN3+ or cleared (not recorded which).

The CDR3 bases that were read are TGTGCCTGGAGTGGGGTAGCGGGAGGGCCTGGCGGGGAG. Translated, this is CAWSGVAGGPGGE. The full CDR3 is CAWSGVAGGPGGELFF. This receptor chain uses TRBV30 and TRBJ2-2; 11 middle bases align to TRBD2. The CDR3 is cut off 3 residues early in the read; its end comes from the germline J gene. V is cut back by 1 base and J by 7 bases, with 8 bases in the junction unmatched. CDR1 and CDR2, per the germline V gene (reference sequence), are GTSNPN and SVGIG. CDR3 length: 16 amino acids, cysteine to phenylalanine. Part of the CDR3 DNA is given, 39 bases translated from base 1.